These 22 T cell receptor beta chains came from one sample sequenced in a study of T cell responses to AZD1222 COVID-19 vaccine. Assay used: immunoSEQ multiplex PCR; TCRdb lists only in-frame clones, some missing. This table holds 150,000 to 180,000 clones, roughly 90% found once. This sample comprised peripheral blood, obtained on day 0 of AZD1222 vaccination. The origin of the receptors is an adult in good health.

This clone was recorded only once. The V and J genes are TRBV3-1 (or the pseudogene TRBV3-2) and TRBJ2-2; D remains ambiguous. This CDR3 spans 14 amino acids. Germline V CDR1 and CDR2: LGHDT, YNNKEL (reference sequence). The V gene lost 1 base and the J gene lost 8 bases, with 11 bases spanning the gap. In DNA, the CDR3 is TGTGCCAGCAGCCAAGTTAATATTGGGGGGGAGCTGTTTTTT. It encodes CASSQVNIGGELFF.

As DNA, the CDR3 is TGTGCCAGCTCATGGAACCGGGACACTGAAAAACTGTTTTTT. It specifies CASSWNRDTEKLFF. V usage is TRBV18 and J usage is TRBJ1-4, with D tentatively TRBD1 (6 bases). V lost 5 bases to trimming and J lost 7 bases, with 14 bases between them. Germline assignment: CDR1 KGHSH and CDR2 LQKENI. CDR3 size: 14 residues.

This rearrangement joins TRBV6-6 to TRBJ1-5, with D uncertain. The V end lost 8 bases, the J end lost 1 base, and 9 bases lay between the germline ends. The CDR3 has 13 amino acids. Germline CDR1 is MNHNY and CDR2 is SVGAGI (reference sequence). CDR3 in amino acids: CASCPGSNQPQHF. The CDR3 bases are TGTGCCAGCTGCCCGGGGAGCAATCAGCCCCAGCATTTT.

This rearrangement joins TRBV6-5 to TRBJ1-5; D possibly corresponds to TRBD1 (5 bases). Trimming pared 3 bases from V and 5 bases from J, leaving 11 bases between. The CDR3 length is 14 residues. The germline gives CDR1 MNHEY, CDR2 SVGAGI. The CDR3 region is CASSYTDKDQPQHF. CDR3 in DNA: TGTGCCAGCAGTTATACGGACAAAGATCAGCCCCAGCATTTT.

The J gene is TRBJ1-5, the V gene TRBV12-5; tentatively, D is TRBD1 (5 bases). Between the trimmed V and J ends, which lost 7 bases and 5 bases, there was a span of 15 bases. CDR1 and CDR2 from the germline V gene are LGHNT and FRNRAP. This CDR3 spans 14 amino acids. The CDR3 bases are TGTGCTAGTGTCCCTTATGGGGGGGATCAGCCCCAGCATTTT. This codes for CASVPYGGDQPQHF.

This chain links TRBV10-3 with TRBJ1-1, with 7 nucleotides matching TRBD1. Germline V gene data show CDR1 as ENHRY and CDR2 as SYGVKD. V lost 8 bases to trimming and J lost 2 bases; unmatched junction nucleotides: 5. CDR3 length: 13 amino acids. The CDR3 coding sequence is TGTGCCATCGAGGGACAGCTTAACACTGAAGCTTTCTTT. Amino acids: CAIEGQLNTEAFF.

The V call is TRBV4-2, the J call TRBJ2-3, with D unclear. Germline assignment: CDR1 LGHNA and CDR2 YNFKEQ. V was trimmed by 3 bases and J by 1 base, leaving 8 bases between them. The CDR3 sequence is 14 residues long. This CDR3 reads CASSQGSGTDTQYF. CDR3 sequence (DNA): TGTGCCAGCAGCCAGGGGTCGGGCACAGATACGCAGTATTTT.

The chain uses TRBV7-2 and TRBJ2-7; no firm D call. The germline CDR1 and CDR2 sequences are SGHTA and FQGNSA. The length of the CDR3 is 14 residues. Trimming took off 5 bases at V and 0 bases at J, with 11 bases between the two ends. The CDR3 here is CASSATRASYEQYF. CDR3 DNA: TGTGCCAGCAGCGCCACCCGGGCCTCCTACGAGCAGTACTTC.

The rearrangement joins TRBV5-1 to TRBJ1-2; perhaps TRBD1 as D (5 bases). V shed 4 bases and J shed 1 base, with 17 bases lying between them. This CDR3 has 16 residues. Germline V gives CDR1 SGHRS, CDR2 YFSETQ. CDR3 amino acids: CASSLALTGLNYGYTF. CDR3 in DNA: TGCGCCAGCAGCCTGGCCCTGACGGGACTTAACTATGGCTACACCTTC.

The chain joins TRBV27 to TRBJ2-4, with unresolved D. Germline CDR1 reads MNHEY; CDR2 reads SMNVEV (reference sequence). The CDR3 is 15 residues long. V lost 2 bases and J 0 bases, leaving 8 bases between the germline ends. The CDR3, as DNA: TGTGCCAGCAGTTTAGTCGGAATAGCCAAAAACATTCAGTACTTC. Amino acid sequence: CASSLVGIAKNIQYF.

This chain uses TRBV9 with TRBJ2-3; 8 nucleotides agree with TRBD2. The trim removed 0 bases at V and 3 bases at J, leaving 3 bases unmatched. The CDR3 spans 15 residues. Germline V lookup: CDR1 SGDLS, CDR2 YYNGEE. The CDR3 DNA follows: TGTGCCAGCAGCGTAGTCGGCGGGGGGACAGATACGCAGTATTTT. It specifies CASSVVGGGTDTQYF.

The chain employs TRBV5-4 and TRBJ2-7; D is unresolved. Germline CDR1 and CDR2: SGHNT and YYREEE (reference sequence). The CDR3 is made up of 14 amino acids. With 2 bases removed from V and 0 bases from J, the gap between germline ends came to 9 bases. The CDR3 region has the DNA TGTGCCAGCAGCTTCGACATTAGCTCCTACGAGCAGTACTTC. It yields the protein CASSFDISSYEQYF. The full variable domain, completed using reference TRBV5-4 and TRBJ2-7, is ETGVTQSPTHLIKTRGQQVTLRCSSQSGHNTVSWYQQALGQGPQFIFQYYREEENGRGNFPPRFSGLQFPNYSSELNVNALELDDSALYLCASSFDISSYEQYFGPGTRLTVT.

This clone was observed a handful of times. V is TRBV5-1 and J is TRBJ2-7, with TRBD2 as a possible D gene (5 bases). Trimming pared 4 bases from V and 5 bases from J, leaving 16 bases between. CDR3 length equals 14 residues. Germline loops: CDR1 SGHRS, CDR2 YFSETQ. The CDR3 region has the DNA TGCGCCAGCAGCCGGGGTGCCGCCCGGGACGAGCAGTACTTC. It yields the protein CASSRGAARDEQYF.

The CDR3 sequence is CATRGVYGYTF. The CDR3 region has the DNA TGTGCCACTAGGGGTGTCTATGGCTACACCTTC. The genes are TRBV3-1 (or the pseudogene TRBV3-2) and TRBJ1-2, with a tentative D call TRBD1 (5 bases). The CDR3 is 11 amino acids. Germline lookup yields CDR1 LGHDT and CDR2 YNNKEL (reference sequence). The V and J ends lost 10 bases and 4 bases respectively, with 10 bases between them.

This chain links TRBV6-2 or TRBV6-3 with TRBJ2-3, with 10 bases matching TRBD2. V shed 2 bases, J shed 5 bases, and the junction held 4 bases outside the gene matches. In germline, CDR1 is MNHEY, CDR2 SVGEGT. The CDR3 runs to 15 residues. The CDR3 DNA reads TGTGCCAGCAGTTACATGAGCGGGGGGGGAGATACGCAGTATTTT. Translated, it gives CASSYMSGGGDTQYF.

The genes are TRBV5-1 and TRBJ2-1, with D possibly being TRBD1 (5 bases). Germline CDR1 reads SGHRS; CDR2 reads YFSETQ. This CDR3 is built from 12 residues. Trimming took off 8 bases at V and 8 bases at J, with 14 bases between the two ends. In DNA, the CDR3 is TGCGCCAGTGCCAGGGCAGCCGATGAGCAGTTCTTC. It encodes CASARAADEQFF.

This clone has only a few counts. The chain combines TRBV24-1 with TRBJ2-3, with D unclear. Trimming took 2 bases from V and 6 from J, leaving 8 bases between them. Germline lookup yields CDR1 KGHDR and CDR2 SFDVKD. The CDR3 extends over 13 amino acids. The CDR3 region has the DNA TGTGCCACCAGTGATTACTCCGGGGATACGCAGTATTTT. Amino acid sequence: CATSDYSGDTQYF.

This chain links TRBV7-3 with TRBJ2-1; the D gene is possibly TRBD2 (6 bases). CDR3 length: 12 residues. CDR1 SGHTA and CDR2 FQGTGA come from the germline V gene. V was clipped by 6 bases and J by 9 bases, with 12 bases between them. The CDR3 DNA follows: TGTGCCAGCAGTCTTCGAGCGGGTGAGCAGTTCTTC. Protein product: CASSLRAGEQFF.

The V and J genes are TRBV24-1 and TRBJ1-4, with 7 bases identical to TRBD1. This CDR3 has 15 residues. After removal of 5 bases from V and 8 bases from J, the junction contained 10 bases not matched to a gene. Germline-derived CDR1 and CDR2 are KGHDR and SFDVKD. Here the CDR3 DNA reads TGTGCCACCAGTGCCACCGACAGGGTGGGAGAAAAACTGTTTTTT. This encodes CATSATDRVGEKLFF.

V and J are TRBV5-5 and TRBJ2-7; 7 nucleotides agree with TRBD1. The germline gives CDR1 SGHKS, CDR2 YYEKEE (reference sequence). This CDR3 is 14 amino acids long. Trimming took 6 bases from V and 2 from J; bases not matched to a gene: 8. CDR3 region: CASTIDRVAYEQYF. The CDR3 DNA sequence: TGTGCCAGCACCATCGACAGGGTGGCCTACGAGCAGTACTTC.

The chain combines TRBV7-2 with TRBJ1-5; D uncertain. Germline-derived CDR1 and CDR2 are SGHTA and FQGNSA. The V end was cut by 3 bases, the J end by 11 bases, with 17 bases between. The CDR3 is 14 amino acids. CDR3 residues: CASSFGRAERSQHF. DNA for the CDR3: TGTGCCAGCAGCTTTGGGCGGGCGGAAAGGTCCCAGCATTTT.

The V call is TRBV7-8, the J call TRBJ1-1; D is unresolved. CDR3 length equals 13 residues. V gave up 8 bases and J gave up 1 base, with 11 bases separating them. Germline V CDR1 and CDR2: SGHVS, FQNEAQ. As DNA, the CDR3 is TGTGCCAGCTTATCCTATGCGAACACTGAAGCTTTCTTT. Protein sequence: CASLSYANTEAFF. Full variable domain (missing parts from reference TRBV7-8 and TRBJ1-1): GAGVSQSPRYKVAKRGQDVALRCDPISGHVSLFWYQQALGQGPEFLTYFQNEAQLDKSGLPSDRFFAERPEGSVSTLKIQRTQQEDSAVYLCASLSYANTEAFFGQGTRLTVV.